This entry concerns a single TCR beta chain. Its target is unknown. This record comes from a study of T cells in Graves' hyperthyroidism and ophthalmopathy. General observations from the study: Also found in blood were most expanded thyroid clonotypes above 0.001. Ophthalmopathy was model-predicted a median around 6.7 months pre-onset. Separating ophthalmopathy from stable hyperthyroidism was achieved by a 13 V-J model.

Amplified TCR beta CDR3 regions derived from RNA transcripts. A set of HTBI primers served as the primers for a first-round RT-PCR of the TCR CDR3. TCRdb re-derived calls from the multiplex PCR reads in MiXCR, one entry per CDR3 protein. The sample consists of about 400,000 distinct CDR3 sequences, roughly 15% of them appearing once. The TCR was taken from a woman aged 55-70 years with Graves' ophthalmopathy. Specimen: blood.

CDR3 bases: TGCAGTGCTAGAGATGGGTCTACAGGTAGCTCTGGAAACACCATATATTTT. Its translation: CSARDGSTGSSGNTIYF. The V gene is TRBV20-1, the J gene TRBJ1-3, with TRBD1 as a possible D gene (5 bases). V lost 0 bases to trimming and J lost 0 bases, with 15 bases between them. The CDR3 has 17 amino acids. Germline CDR1 DFQATT, CDR2 SNEGSKA (reference sequence).